This T cell receptor beta chain was observed in a study of cytomegalovirus exposure and HLA in healthy donors. Study results and limitations: Cytomegalovirus status was reportedly diagnosed by the classifier with high specificity and sensitivity. Some highly shared sequence variants likely arose as a pipeline artifact.

It was with 60 Vbeta and 13 Jbeta primers that the PCR ran. Study processing details: Roughly 11 million of the approximately 80 million unique TCR beta chains counted in a later analysis were shared. Generated by immunoSEQ multiplex PCR, the TCRdb table keeps only in-frame clones and is missing some. V and J calls and clone size are copied from that table; D and trimming were computed from the DNA. This table holds 85,000 to 100,000 clones, just under 70% found once. The donors, nominally healthy at sampling, likely had unrecorded immune exposures. This clone was picked up a small number of times. Its matching antigen is unknown. The CDR3 has 15 residues. The germline gives CDR1 SGHTA, CDR2 FQGTGA. Trimming took 3 bases from V and 0 from J, leaving 9 bases between them.

The sample comprised PBMCs. This TCR was sampled from a man over 45 in good health and CMV-seronegative. V usage is TRBV7-3 and J usage is TRBJ2-1; no firm D call. The CDR3 is CASSLTPGSYNEQFF. The CDR3 DNA reads as TGTGCCAGCAGCTTGACGCCGGGCTCCTACAATGAGCAGTTCTTC.